What follows are 21 T cell receptor beta chains derived from one specimen sequenced in a study of control samples from healthy donors and cancer patients (dated by TCRdb to 2019 to 2021). Library preparation employed the immunoSEQ multiplex PCR assay. As stored in TCRdb, this immuneACCESS dataset retains in-frame rearrangements with V and J assigned. A fraction of the clones does not appear; measured against another copy, unresolved V genes explain less than half of the discrepancy, and the remainder lacks a known reason. The sample table holds roughly 160,000 clones, of which almost 90% were seen once. Of the sample, roughly 5.3% is held by the ten largest clones. Sequencing was carried out using blood. Receptors were obtained from a woman in her twenties or thirties in good health.

The chain recombines TRBV5-6 with TRBJ1-2, with D possibly TRBD1 on 5 matching bases. Germline V gene sequence: CDR1 SGHDT, CDR2 YYEEEE. The CDR3 has 13 residues. Trimming took 2 bases from V and 4 from J, leaving 9 bases between them. CDR3 residues: CASSFSGGYGYTF. CDR3 DNA: TGTGCCAGCAGCTTTTCGGGGGGCTATGGCTACACCTTC.

Notes on this clone: The same CDR3 also results from other DNA sequences found in this sample. This rearrangement joins TRBV6-5 to TRBJ2-7; TRBD2 might be the D (5 bases). The germline CDR1 and CDR2 sequences are MNHEY and SVGAGI. The CDR3 is made up of 11 amino acids. Trimming stripped 6 bases from V and 4 bases from J, with 7 bases between. CDR3 sequence: CASRGGYEQYF. The CDR3 DNA follows: TGTGCCAGCAGAGGAGGATACGAGCAGTACTTC.

This clone was seen once. The chain carries TRBV27 and TRBJ2-5; D is possibly TRBD2 (6 bases). Trimming shortened V by 9 bases and J by 5 bases, and 13 bases separated the two germline ends. CDR1 and CDR2 (germline): MNHEY, SMNVEV (reference sequence). The CDR3 covers 12 residues. CDR3 sequence reads: CASGRGKETQYF. The CDR3 DNA reads TGTGCCAGTGGTCGCGGGAAGGAGACCCAGTACTTC.

DNA for the CDR3: TGTGCCAGCAAGCTAGCCCGAGCTAGCACAGATACGCAGTATTTT. Protein: CASKLARASTDTQYF. The chain joins TRBV2 to TRBJ2-3, with D maybe TRBD2 (5 bases). CDR3 length: 15 residues. The V and J ends lost 7 bases and 0 bases respectively, with 14 bases between them. Germline V lookup: CDR1 SNHLY, CDR2 FYNNEI.

This sequence joins TRBV6-1 and TRBJ1-3; a weak D match, TRBD1 (5 bases). V gave up 3 bases and J gave up 7 bases, with 16 bases separating them. The CDR3 length is 15 residues. Looked up from germline, CDR1 is MNHNS and CDR2 is SASEGT. The CDR3 spells CASSEPGVSRNTIYF. The CDR3 DNA reads TGTGCCAGCAGTGAGCCGGGGGTTAGTCGGAACACCATATATTTT.

The chain has TRBV28 and TRBJ2-7, with a possible D match to TRBD1 (6 bases). The V end lost 5 bases, the J end lost 3 bases, and 17 bases lay between the germline ends. This CDR3 spans 15 amino acids. Per germline, CDR1 MDHEN and CDR2 SYDVKM. In nucleotides, the CDR3 is TGTGCCAGCAGTCCAGCCACGACAGGATACTACGAGCAGTACTTC. It is translated as CASSPATTGYYEQYF.

V and J are TRBV10-3 and TRBJ1-4; TRBD1 matches at 9 bases. The CDR3 is made up of 16 amino acids. Germline assignment: CDR1 ENHRY and CDR2 SYGVKD. V gave up 10 bases and J gave up 7 bases; unmatched junction bases: 16. In DNA, the CDR3 is TGTGCCAGCGGGAGGGGACAGGGCCGATTCAGTGAAAAACTGTTTTTT. Encoded protein: CASGRGQGRFSEKLFF.

This rearrangement joins TRBV6-6 to TRBJ1-3; no clear D. With 0 bases removed from V and 2 bases from J, the gap between germline ends came to 11 bases. CDR1 is MNHNY and CDR2 is SVGAGI in the germline V gene (reference sequence). The CDR3 runs to 16 residues. The CDR3 DNA sequence: TGTGCCAGCAGTTACTCCGGCCCCGGGGCTGGAAACACCATATATTTT. Translating gives CASSYSGPGAGNTIYF.

A word on this clone: One end of the junction is discordant with germline, which a read error may explain. The chain carries TRBV9 and TRBJ1-2; TRBD1 aligns across 8 bases. Germline CDR1 is SGDLS and CDR2 is YYNGEE. The CDR3 loop spans 14 amino acids. CDR3 sequence: CASSPATGAGSTDF. DNA for the CDR3: TGTGCCAGCAGCCCGGCGACAGGGGCCGGATCGACCGATTTC.

This clone has only a few counts. This chain links TRBV3-1 (or the pseudogene TRBV3-2) with TRBJ2-7; D is ambiguous. The V and J ends lost 4 bases and 6 bases respectively, with 19 bases between them. Germline V gives CDR1 LGHDT, CDR2 YNNKEL (reference sequence). This CDR3 is 15 amino acids long. The CDR3 region has the DNA TGTGCCAGCAGCCGCGAAGATGGGGTCCGGCGCGAGCAGTACTTC. It codes for CASSREDGVRREQYF.

V usage is TRBV7-6 and J usage is TRBJ2-7, with 10 positions matching TRBD2. J was trimmed by 5 bases and V by 4 bases; bases with no gene match: 8. Per the germline V gene, CDR1 is SGHVS and CDR2 is FNYEAQ. The CDR3 consists of 15 residues. The DNA for the CDR3 is TGTGCCAGCAGCTCGGGTAGGACTAGCGGCAACGAGCAGTACTTC. This gives the protein CASSSGRTSGNEQYF.

This rearrangement joins TRBV11-2 to TRBJ1-3; D possibly corresponds to TRBD1 (5 bases). V gave up 3 bases and J gave up 0 bases, with 15 bases separating them. Germline CDR1 is SGHAT and CDR2 is FQNNGV. The CDR3 runs 17 residues. CDR3 region: CASSLMGEGYSGNTIYF. CDR3 DNA: TGTGCCAGCAGCTTGATGGGGGAGGGATACTCTGGAAACACCATATATTTT.

This chain uses TRBV7-9 with TRBJ1-4; D possibly corresponds to TRBD1 (6 bases). V lost 8 bases and J 5 bases, leaving 15 bases between the germline ends. The CDR3 covers 14 residues. Per the germline V gene, CDR1 is SEHNR and CDR2 is FQNEAQ (reference sequence). CDR3 sequence reads: CASSMGGGNEKLFF. CDR3 nucleotide sequence: TGTGCCAGCTCAATGGGAGGGGGAAATGAAAAACTGTTTTTT. Looking up the rest from reference TRBV7-9 and TRBJ1-4 gives the full variable domain: DTGVSQNPRHKITKRGQNVTFRCDPISEHNRLYWYRQTLGQGPEFLTYFQNEAQLEKSRLLSDRFSAERPKGSFSTLEIQRTEQGDSAMYLCASSMGGGNEKLFFGSGTQLSVL.

This chain connects TRBV7-9 to TRBJ1-1; perhaps TRBD1 as D (6 bases). The germline V and J ends were trimmed by 5 bases and 6 bases, with 16 bases remaining between them. Germline V gene sequence: CDR1 SEHNR, CDR2 FQNEAQ (reference sequence). This CDR3 contains 14 residues. CDR3 sequence: CASSPRDTRPEAFF. Here the CDR3 DNA reads TGTGCCAGCAGCCCCCGGGACACCCGACCTGAAGCTTTCTTT.

The chain employs TRBV28 and TRBJ2-5; perhaps D is TRBD1 or TRBD2 (5 bases each). CDR1 and CDR2 from the germline V gene are MDHEN and SYDVKM. The CDR3 totals 14 residues. Trimming removed 5 bases from V and 5 bases from J, with 15 bases in between. CDR3 DNA sequence: TGTGCCAGCAGTCTAGATGGGGGATGGGAGACCCAGTACTTC. Encoded protein: CASSLDGGWETQYF.

V usage is TRBV21-1 and J usage is TRBJ1-3; TRBD1, as called in the table, went unchecked against the DNA. TRBV21-1 corresponds to a pseudogene. This CDR3 is built from 14 residues. The CDR3 DNA is TGTGCCAGCAGCAAAAACAACTCTGGAAACACCATATATTTT. The encoded protein is CASSKNNSGNTIYF.

The J gene is TRBJ2-3, the V gene TRBV19; 8 bases align to TRBD1. CDR1 LNHDA and CDR2 SQIVND come from the germline V gene (reference sequence). The CDR3 has 14 residues. The V gene end was trimmed by 0 bases and the J gene end by 6 bases; junction bases not matched to a gene: 2. The CDR3 DNA follows: TGTGCCAGTAGTATAGAGGACAGGGCGGATACGCAGTATTTT. Its translation is CASSIEDRADTQYF.

The V gene is TRBV2, the J gene TRBJ2-3, with D possibly TRBD1 on 6 matching bases. The V gene's germline CDR1 is SNHLY and CDR2 FYNNEI. Trimming shortened V by 6 bases and J by 3 bases, and 13 bases separated the two germline ends. This CDR3 region has 14 residues. The CDR3 is CASSLTGKTDTQYF. In nucleotides, the CDR3 is TGTGCCAGCAGCCTAACAGGGAAAACAGATACGCAGTATTTT.

The chain carries TRBV5-1 and TRBJ1-2; 7 nucleotides match TRBD1. Germline CDR1 SGHRS, CDR2 YFSETQ. Losses at the gene ends were 4 bases for V and 4 bases for J; bases not matched to a gene: 7. The CDR3 has 14 amino acids. The CDR3 sequence is CASSLGQAGYGYTF. The CDR3 DNA reads TGCGCCAGCAGCCTTGGACAGGCTGGCTATGGCTACACCTTC. The full variable domain, rest sourced from reference TRBV5-1 and TRBJ1-2, is KAGVTQTPRYLIKTRGQQVTLSCSPISGHRSVSWYQQTPGQGLQFLFEYFSETQRNKGNFPGRFSGRQFSNSRSEMNVSTLELGDSALYLCASSLGQAGYGYTFGSGTRLTVV.

Here the CDR3 reads CASSDSDKNTEAFF. The CDR3 bases are TGTGCCAGCAGTGACTCGGATAAGAACACTGAAGCTTTCTTT. The chain is built from TRBV6-4 and TRBJ1-1; D not certain. V lost 0 bases and J lost 1, with 6 bases in between. There are 14 residues in the CDR3. CDR1 and CDR2 from the germline V gene are MRHNA and SNTAGT.

This clone was seen a handful of times. The chain carries TRBV29-1 and TRBJ2-5, with D hard to call. V lost 8 bases and J lost 5, with 15 bases in between. The CDR3 runs to 12 residues. CDR1 and CDR2 (germline): SQVTM, ANQGSEA. CDR3 in DNA: TGCAGCCTCCGAGGACCGGGCGAGACCCAGTACTTC. It is translated as CSLRGPGETQYF.